Listed below are T cell receptor beta chains from one sample, sequenced in a study of blood T cell repertoires in COVID-19. The data were produced by immunoSEQ multiplex PCR, yet TCRdb's version contains in-frame clones alone and is incomplete. The sample shows roughly 150,000 clones, approximately 90% of them seen only once. The sequenced sample was peripheral blood. These receptors all stem from a woman in her 70s with acute or convalescent COVID-19. Each CDR3 is given without its conserved first and last residue. The order of the fields is V gene, J gene, CDR3 protein.

v_gene: TRBV6-2/TRBV6-3
j_gene: TRBJ1-6
CDR3aa: ASSLQGKWNSPLH

v_gene: TRBV4-3
j_gene: TRBJ1-6
CDR3aa: ASSRLDNNSPLH

v_gene: TRBV6-5
j_gene: TRBJ1-6
CDR3aa: AGGQGGSYNSPLH

v_gene: TRBV29-1
j_gene: TRBJ1-5
CDR3aa: SVEFGTGNQPQH

v_gene: TRBV11-2
j_gene: TRBJ2-2
CDR3aa: ASSLGGKAGELF

v_gene: TRBV18
j_gene: TRBJ1-1
CDR3aa: ASSLPDRANTEAF

v_gene: TRBV19
j_gene: TRBJ2-2
CDR3aa: ASRGGDRSTGELF

v_gene: TRBV4-1
j_gene: TRBJ2-1
CDR3aa: ASSQVGLAGGGNEQF

v_gene: TRBV3-1/TRBV3-2
j_gene: TRBJ1-2
CDR3aa: ASSDGTVYGYT

v_gene: TRBV18
j_gene: TRBJ1-4
CDR3aa: ASSPGQTATNEKLF

v_gene: TRBV27
j_gene: TRBJ2-1
CDR3aa: ASSTRLAGDSYNEQF

v_gene: TRBV2
j_gene: TRBJ1-2
CDR3aa: ASSDQGLGGYT

v_gene: TRBV11-3
j_gene: TRBJ1-4
CDR3aa: AAAGRVEKLF